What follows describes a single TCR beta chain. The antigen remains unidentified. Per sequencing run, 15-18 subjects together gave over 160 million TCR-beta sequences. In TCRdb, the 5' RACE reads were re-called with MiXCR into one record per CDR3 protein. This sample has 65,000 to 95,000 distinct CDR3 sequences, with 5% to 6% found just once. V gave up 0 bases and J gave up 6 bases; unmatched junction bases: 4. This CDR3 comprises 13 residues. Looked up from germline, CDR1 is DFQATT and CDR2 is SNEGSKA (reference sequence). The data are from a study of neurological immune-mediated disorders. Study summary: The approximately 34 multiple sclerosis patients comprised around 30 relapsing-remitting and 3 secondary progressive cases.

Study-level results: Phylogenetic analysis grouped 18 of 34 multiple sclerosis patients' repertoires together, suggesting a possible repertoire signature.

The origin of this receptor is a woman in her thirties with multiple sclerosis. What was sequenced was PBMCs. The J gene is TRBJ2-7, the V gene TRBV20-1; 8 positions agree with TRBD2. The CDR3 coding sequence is TGCAGTGCTAGAGATCCTCTAGCGGGCGAGCAGTACTTC. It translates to CSARDPLAGEQYF.